Below, one TCR beta chain is given with its context. As yet, its antigen is unknown. This entry belongs to a study of long-term antiretroviral therapy in people with HIV. Study details: By about a decade, the earliest samples predate the 2015 immediate-ART recommendation.

Looked up from germline, CDR1 is MGHRA and CDR2 is YSYEKL. V was shortened by 5 bases and J by 4 bases, with 14 bases between the two germline ends. This CDR3 contains 14 residues. Findings of the study overall: Clonotypes expanded prior to ART showed repertoire dominance at all sampled time points. Nothing was known about ART adherence, viral resistance or changes in therapy.

Survey level was the resolution at which the v3.0 immunoSEQ assay ran. TCRdb's table, derived via immunoSEQ multiplex PCR, lists solely in-frame clones and lacks some. The sample contains under 20,000 clones, about 80% of which appear only once. This sequence was found in a woman in her forties or fifties with HIV. This material consisted of unsorted PBMCs, taken 0.5 years before starting antiretroviral therapy. The chain has TRBV4-1 and TRBJ1-2; a possible D gene is TRBD1 (5 bases). CDR3 amino acids: CASSFQGEPYGYTF. In nucleotides, the CDR3 is TGCGCCAGCAGCTTCCAAGGGGAGCCCTATGGCTACACCTTC.